The entry below describes one T cell receptor (beta chain). The CDR3 totals 14 residues. CDR1 is MDHEN, CDR2 SYDVKM, per germline. Trimming took 6 bases from V and 10 from J; bases not matched to a gene: 8. The data stem from a study of shared clonotypes between healthy human individuals. A roughly 200 ng quantity of DNA, tens of thousands of T cell genomes, went into the sorted-subset replicate PCRs. Method: immunoSEQ multiplex PCR; TCRdb's copy keeps in-frame clones and lacks some. The sample lists millions of clones; around 90% were seen once. This TCR derives from a man aged 18 to 29 in good health. The gene calls are TRBV28 and TRBJ1-6, with 8 bases lining up with TRBD1. Sequences were obtained from naive CD4+ T cells sorted from blood. Subset meaning: CD45RA+ positively selected. The DNA for the CDR3 is TGTGCCAGCAGGGTCGGACAGGGTCGGTCACCCCTCCACTTT. It yields the protein CASRVGQGRSPLHF.